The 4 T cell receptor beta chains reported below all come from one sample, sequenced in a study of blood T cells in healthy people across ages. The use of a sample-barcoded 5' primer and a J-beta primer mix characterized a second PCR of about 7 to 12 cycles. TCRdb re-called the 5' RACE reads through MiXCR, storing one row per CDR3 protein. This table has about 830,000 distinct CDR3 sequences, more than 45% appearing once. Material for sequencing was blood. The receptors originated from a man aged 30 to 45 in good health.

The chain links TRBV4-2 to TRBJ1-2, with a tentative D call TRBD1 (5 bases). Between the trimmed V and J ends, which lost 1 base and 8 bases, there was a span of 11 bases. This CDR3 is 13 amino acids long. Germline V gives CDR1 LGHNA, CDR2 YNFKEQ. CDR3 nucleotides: TGTGCCAGCAGCCAAGCGGGGGTGGTGGGCTACACCTTC. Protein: CASSQAGVVGYTF.

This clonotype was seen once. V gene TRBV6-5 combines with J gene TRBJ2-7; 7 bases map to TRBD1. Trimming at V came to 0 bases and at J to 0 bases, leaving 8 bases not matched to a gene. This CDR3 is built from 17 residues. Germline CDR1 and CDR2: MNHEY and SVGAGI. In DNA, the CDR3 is TGTGCCAGCAGTTACTCGAAATCGACAGGGAGCTCCTACGAGCAGTACTTC. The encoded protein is CASSYSKSTGSSYEQYF.

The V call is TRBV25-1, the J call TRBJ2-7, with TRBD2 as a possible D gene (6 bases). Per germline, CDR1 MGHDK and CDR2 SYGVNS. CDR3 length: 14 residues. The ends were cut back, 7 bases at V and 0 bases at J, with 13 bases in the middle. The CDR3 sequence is CASTEAGSSYEQYF. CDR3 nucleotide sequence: TGTGCCAGCACGGAGGCGGGGAGCTCCTACGAGCAGTACTTC.

CDR3 amino acids: CASSQGDSSDLFF. DNA of the CDR3: TGCGCCAGCAGCCAAGGGGACAGTTCTGATTTGTTCTTC. The genes are TRBV4-3 and TRBJ2-1, with 7 bases aligning to TRBD1. Trimming took 1 base from V and 15 from J; bases not matched to a gene: 9. Germline CDR1 reads LGHNA; CDR2 reads YSLEER. There are 13 residues in the CDR3.